Following are 23 T cell receptor beta chains from one sample sequenced in a study of T-cell reconstitution after alpha-beta-depleted transplantation in children. For TCRbeta, the library was prepared with unique molecular identifiers. TCRdb called the PCR reads again in MiXCR, with one record for every CDR3 protein. Found here are 900,000 or so distinct CDR3 sequences, 16% of them singletons; the top ten hold just under 5%. The source was PBMCs, mostly from graft donor cells, collected 360 days after TCRalphabeta/CD19-depleted stem cell transplant. These receptor sequences come from a male patient younger than 18 who had a stem cell transplant for acute lymphoblastic leukemia, so the T cells may come from the graft donor.

This clonotype has more than one count but fewer than ten. This chain uses TRBV20-1 with TRBJ2-7; 7 nucleotides match TRBD1. CDR3 length: 11 amino acids. The V gene end was trimmed by 5 bases and the J gene end by 7 bases; junction bases not matched to a gene: 5. The germline V gene has CDR1 DFQATT and CDR2 SNEGSKA (reference sequence). The CDR3 DNA sequence: TGCAGTGCTGACTCGACAGGGGAGCAGTACTTC. This gives the protein CSADSTGEQYF.

The rearrangement links TRBV15 to TRBJ2-6; D uncertain. The CDR3 spans 17 residues. Germline V CDR1 and CDR2: LNHNV, YYDKDF (reference sequence). V was cut by 3 bases and J by 0 bases, with 12 bases left in between. The CDR3 is CATSSPQESSGANVLTF. As DNA, the CDR3 is TGTGCCACCAGCAGTCCCCAGGAAAGCTCTGGGGCCAACGTCCTGACTTTC.

This clonotype turned up a few times. The chain combines TRBV4-2 with TRBJ2-5; tentative D call: TRBD1 (7 bases). This CDR3 has 16 residues. Germline CDR1 is LGHNA and CDR2 is YNFKEQ. V was trimmed by 3 bases and J by 2 bases, leaving 16 bases between them. CDR3 loop: CASSHAGQSKQETQYF. The CDR3 region has the DNA TGTGCCAGCAGCCACGCGGGACAGAGCAAACAAGAGACCCAGTACTTC.

This clonotype was recorded a few times. The chain couples TRBV12-5 to TRBJ2-3, with D unresolved. The V end was cut by 2 bases, the J end by 6 bases, with 15 bases between. Germline V lookup: CDR1 LGHNT, CDR2 FRNRAP. CDR3 length equals 15 residues. The CDR3 spells CASGLYSPGPDTQYF. The CDR3, as DNA: TGTGCTAGTGGTTTGTACTCCCCAGGACCTGATACGCAGTATTTT.

The chain carries TRBV10-1 and TRBJ2-3; D call uncertain. V gave up 5 bases and J gave up 3 bases, with 21 bases separating them. The CDR3 is 17 amino acids. Germline CDR1 and CDR2: WNHNN and SYGVQD (reference sequence). This CDR3 is CASSPLNNLRYTDTQYF. In DNA, the CDR3 is TGCGCCAGCAGTCCTTTAAATAACCTCAGGTATACAGATACGCAGTATTTT.

The chain is built from TRBV20-1 and TRBJ2-2; no reliable D call. Trimming shortened V by 8 bases and J by 0 bases, and 10 bases separated the two germline ends. CDR1 and CDR2 (germline): DFQATT, SNEGSKA (reference sequence). CDR3 length: 13 residues. The CDR3 spells CSFRVTNTGELFF. In DNA form, the CDR3 reads TGCAGTTTTAGGGTCACGAACACCGGGGAGCTGTTTTTT.

The chain couples TRBV4-1 to TRBJ2-5; D unclear. This CDR3 contains 15 residues. Per the germline V gene, CDR1 is MGHRA and CDR2 is YSYEKL. The ends were cut back, 1 base at V and 2 bases at J, with 11 bases in the middle. The CDR3 loop reads CASSQVANWQETQYF. Here the CDR3 DNA reads TGCGCCAGCAGCCAAGTCGCGAACTGGCAAGAGACCCAGTACTTC.

The chain is built from TRBV29-1 and TRBJ2-7, with D tentatively TRBD1 or TRBD2 (6 bases each). Germline CDR1 reads SQVTM; CDR2 reads ANQGSEA. The germline V and J ends were trimmed by 3 bases and 2 bases, with 11 bases remaining between them. The CDR3 totals 13 residues. CDR3 nucleotide sequence: TGCAGCGTTGAGGAGGGGACAACCTACGAGCAGTACTTC. This gives the protein CSVEEGTTYEQYF.

There are a few counts of this clonotype. The rearrangement uses TRBV7-2 and TRBJ2-3; 8 bases match TRBD1. Trimming removed 2 bases from V and 5 bases from J; junction bases left unmatched: 3. There are 14 residues in the CDR3. Per germline, CDR1 SGHTA and CDR2 FQGNSA. As DNA, the CDR3 is TGTGCCAGCAGCTTACTGACAGGGGAAGATACGCAGTATTTT. Translating gives CASSLLTGEDTQYF.

On this clonotype: A junction boundary mismatches the germline segment, possibly from a read error. This sequence joins TRBV28 and TRBJ2-2; D may be TRBD2 (6 bases). This CDR3 has 16 amino acids. Germline V gene sequence: CDR1 MDHEN, CDR2 SYDVKM. The CDR3 sequence is CASSLLRLANTGGLFF. CDR3 bases: TGTGCCAGCAGTTTATTGAGGCTGGCGAACACCGGGGGGCTGTTTTTT.

The gene calls are TRBV4-1 and TRBJ2-7; 8 bases map to TRBD1. The CDR3 extends over 15 amino acids. Germline CDR1 MGHRA, CDR2 YSYEKL. Trimming removed 3 bases from V and 3 bases from J; junction bases left unmatched: 7. The CDR3 is CASSQTETGDYEQYF. The CDR3 DNA follows: TGCGCCAGCAGCCAGACAGAGACAGGGGACTACGAGCAGTACTTC.

This clonotype was detected a few times. This chain connects TRBV4-1 to TRBJ1-1; possible D gene TRBD1, 6 bases. Looked up from germline, CDR1 is MGHRA and CDR2 is YSYEKL. This CDR3 has 16 amino acids. Trimming took off 4 bases at V and 4 bases at J, with 19 bases between the two ends. DNA for the CDR3: TGCGCCAGCAGCCTCAGTTCCTGGGGGGGGGCCACTGAAGCTTTCTTT. Translated, it gives CASSLSSWGGATEAFF.

The chain combines TRBV13 with TRBJ2-3, with D perhaps being TRBD1 or TRBD2 (5 bases each). Per the germline V gene, CDR1 is PRHDT and CDR2 is FYEKMQ (reference sequence). Trimming removed 5 bases from V and 2 bases from J, with 14 bases in between. The length of the CDR3 is 15 residues. CDR3 loop: CASSPRDPYTDTQYF. The CDR3, as DNA: TGTGCCAGCAGCCCCCGGGACCCATACACAGATACGCAGTATTTT.

As to this clonotype: Here the CDR3 omits its conserved ending phenylalanine or tryptophan, so a read error is the likely source. The chain combines TRBV20-1 with TRBJ2-2; either TRBD1 or TRBD2 may fit D (5 bases each). The CDR3 runs 15 residues. Germline lookup yields CDR1 DFQATT and CDR2 SNEGSKA (reference sequence). Trimming removed 1 base from V and 8 bases from J, with 17 bases in between. CDR3: CSARGGRWRRGELFV. The CDR3 DNA follows: TGCAGTGCTAGAGGGGGACGGTGGAGGAGAGGGGAGCTGTTTGTT.

The J gene is TRBJ2-5, the V gene TRBV29-1; no definite D call. Germline lookup yields CDR1 SQVTM and CDR2 ANQGSEA. This CDR3 has 11 residues. V lost 1 base, J lost 4 bases, and 4 bases lay in between. This CDR3 reads CSVEGAETQYF. The CDR3 nucleotides are TGCAGCGTTGAAGGGGCAGAGACCCAGTACTTC.

The rearrangement links TRBV29-1 to TRBJ2-7; TRBD2 might be the D (5 bases). This CDR3 comprises 16 residues. V gave up 0 bases and J gave up 3 bases, with 18 bases separating them. From germline, CDR1 is SQVTM and CDR2 ANQGSEA. The chain's CDR3 is CSVEDLVEGGLYEQYF. CDR3 nucleotides: TGCAGCGTTGAAGATTTGGTGGAAGGAGGACTCTACGAGCAGTACTTC.

This chain connects TRBV3-1 to TRBJ2-1; D not certain. The J call could be wrong; TRBJ2-7 is a better fit for the DNA end. Germline V CDR1 and CDR2: LGHDT, YNNKEL (reference sequence). The CDR3 consists of 15 residues. CDR3 residues: CASSQVVNSLNEQYF. The CDR3 bases are TGTGCCAGCAGCCAAGTCGTTAACTCCCTTAATGAGCAGTACTTC.

This clonotype was seen more than once but under ten times. Written as DNA, the CDR3 is TGCGCCAGCAGCCCGGGACCGGGACAGGCCACCACCTACGAGCAGTACTTC. Its protein is CASSPGPGQATTYEQYF. The V call is TRBV5-1, the J call TRBJ2-7; 8 bases map to TRBD1. Germline-derived CDR1 and CDR2 are SGHRS and YFSETQ. This CDR3 spans 17 amino acids. V was pared by 4 bases and J by 2 bases, with 14 bases of the junction left unmatched. Looking up the rest from reference TRBV5-1 and TRBJ2-7 gives the full variable domain: KAGVTQTPRYLIKTRGQQVTLSCSPISGHRSVSWYQQTPGQGLQFLFEYFSETQRNKGNFPGRFSGRQFSNSRSEMNVSTLELGDSALYLCASSPGPGQATTYEQYFGPGTRLTVT.

This chain connects TRBV29-1 to TRBJ2-7; perhaps TRBD1 as D (5 bases). Germline V gives CDR1 SQVTM, CDR2 ANQGSEA. V gave up 4 bases and J gave up 6 bases, with 16 bases separating them. This CDR3 region has 13 residues. CDR3 sequence: CSVGQLLRSEQYF. The CDR3 DNA reads as TGCAGCGTTGGACAGCTCCTTAGGAGCGAGCAGTACTTC.

This clonotype turned up a few times. This sequence joins TRBV10-1 and TRBJ1-5; D is uncertain. The CDR3 is made up of 19 amino acids. Trimming shortened V by 3 bases and J by 0 bases, and 21 bases separated the two germline ends. Germline-derived CDR1 and CDR2 are WNHNN and SYGVQD (reference sequence). CDR3: CASSDSRASVFYSNQPQHF. The DNA for the CDR3 is TGCGCCAGCAGTGATAGTCGGGCCAGCGTGTTTTATAGCAATCAGCCCCAGCATTTT.

The chain couples TRBV5-1 to TRBJ2-7; 9 nucleotides align to TRBD2. CDR1 and CDR2 (germline): SGHRS, YFSETQ. CDR3 size: 15 residues. With V trimmed by 2 bases and J by 0 bases, 3 bases remained unmatched. In DNA form, the CDR3 reads TGCGCCAGCAGCTTATCTAGCGGGACCTCCTACGAGCAGTACTTC. Encoded protein: CASSLSSGTSYEQYF.

This clonotype was detected many times. This chain connects TRBV20-1 to TRBJ2-1, with D maybe TRBD2 (6 bases). Per germline, CDR1 DFQATT and CDR2 SNEGSKA (reference sequence). The CDR3 is made up of 11 amino acids. Trimming removed 4 bases at V and 9 bases at J, with 10 bases between. CDR3 residues: CSAIGGIEQFF. DNA for the CDR3: TGCAGTGCTATTGGCGGGATTGAGCAGTTCTTC.

The chain has TRBV27 and TRBJ2-3, with 9 bases lining up with TRBD1. J was trimmed by 6 bases and V by 5 bases; bases with no gene match: 12. The CDR3 is 16 amino acids. Germline CDR1 is MNHEY and CDR2 is SMNVEV (reference sequence). The CDR3 loop is CASSPEGQGLWDTQYF. CDR3 bases: TGTGCCAGCAGTCCCGAGGGACAGGGACTCTGGGATACGCAGTATTTT.